The next 26 T cell receptor beta chains were all read from a single sample in a study of human thymus T cells (TCRdb year 2020). To prepare the library, the immunoSEQ multiplex PCR assay was applied. As stored in TCRdb, this immuneACCESS dataset retains in-frame rearrangements with V and J assigned. A fraction of the clones does not appear; measured against another copy, unresolved V genes explain less than half of the discrepancy, and the remainder lacks a known reason. Across this sample there are 35,000 to 55,000 clones, with 85% to 95% seen only once. The ten largest clonotypes hold more than 0.1% of the sample. Sequenced material: blood. The source of these receptors is a boy younger than two with a congenital heart defect but otherwise immunologically healthy.

This clone was seen a single time. The J gene is TRBJ2-3, the V gene TRBV6-4, with 14 bases aligning to TRBD2. The CDR3 has 16 residues. In germline, CDR1 is MRHNA, CDR2 SNTAGT. The junction had 10 bases not matched to a gene; V was cut back by 10 bases and J by 4 bases. The CDR3 nucleotides read TGTGCCACTGTTCCGGGACTAGCGGGGGAAGCAGATACGCAGTATTTT. Its protein is CATVPGLAGEADTQYF.

This clone occurred once. The genes are TRBV6-5 and TRBJ1-2, with no clear D. Germline CDR1 is MNHEY and CDR2 is SVGAGI. The CDR3 extends over 13 amino acids. V lost 2 bases, J lost 0 bases, and 4 bases lay in between. CDR3 sequence: CASSYVSNYGYTF. The CDR3, as DNA: TGTGCCAGCAGTTACGTATCTAACTATGGCTACACCTTC.

The CDR3: CASSVGTSGDNEQFF. The CDR3 DNA reads as TGTGCCAGCAGCGTAGGGACTAGCGGGGACAATGAGCAGTTCTTC. The V gene is TRBV9, the J gene TRBJ2-1, with 12 positions matching TRBD2. V shed 0 bases and J 5 bases; nucleotides not matched to a gene: 0. The CDR3 contains 15 residues. Germline CDR1 and CDR2: SGDLS and YYNGEE.

This chain connects TRBV9 to TRBJ2-4; D is uncertain. This CDR3 is 15 amino acids long. Trimming shortened V by 4 bases and J by 9 bases, and 20 bases separated the two germline ends. The germline V gene has CDR1 SGDLS and CDR2 YYNGEE. CDR3 DNA sequence: TGTGCCAGCAGCCCACCAACCATGGACGGGTCCATTCAGTACTTC. Encoded protein: CASSPPTMDGSIQYF.

J is TRBJ1-6 and V is TRBV19; D gene uncertain. This CDR3 is built from 17 residues. Trimming cost V 0 bases and J 0 bases, with 9 bases left between them. Germline-derived CDR1 and CDR2 are LNHDA and SQIVND (reference sequence). The CDR3 bases are TGTGCCAGTAGTATAGATCTATATTCCTCCTATAATTCACCCCTCCACTTT. Protein product: CASSIDLYSSYNSPLHF.

V and J are TRBV5-1 and TRBJ1-1; 10 bases align to TRBD1. V gave up 4 bases and J gave up 0 bases; unmatched junction bases: 6. The CDR3 sequence is 16 residues long. Germline assignment: CDR1 SGHRS and CDR2 YFSETQ. In DNA form, the CDR3 reads TGCGCCAGCAGCGTGACAGGGGGCATCGTGAACACTGAAGCTTTCTTT. Protein sequence: CASSVTGGIVNTEAFF.

This clone appeared a single time. The chain combines TRBV9 with TRBJ1-2; possible D gene TRBD1, 5 bases. The CDR3 consists of 13 residues. V lost 0 bases to trimming and J lost 2 bases, with 5 bases between them. Germline V gene sequence: CDR1 SGDLS, CDR2 YYNGEE. In nucleotides, the CDR3 is TGTGCCAGCAGCGTAGGGACAAACTATGGCTACACCTTC. Protein sequence: CASSVGTNYGYTF. The variable domain in full, completed from reference TRBV9 and TRBJ1-2, reads DSGVTQTPKHLITATGQRVTLRCSPRSGDLSVYWYQQSLDQGLQFLIQYYNGEERAKGNILERFSAQQFPDLHSELNLSSLELGDSALYFCASSVGTNYGYTFGSGTRLTVV.

The chain couples TRBV4-1 to TRBJ2-5, with D uncertain. The CDR3 sequence is 13 residues long. Per germline, CDR1 MGHRA and CDR2 YSYEKL. Trimming stripped 4 bases from V and 4 bases from J, with 10 bases between. CDR3 nucleotide sequence: TGCGCCAGCAGCCTGAGAGCTGCAGAGACCCAGTACTTC. As protein: CASSLRAAETQYF.

The genes are TRBV5-5 and TRBJ1-5; D unclear. Germline V gene sequence: CDR1 SGHKS, CDR2 YYEKEE (reference sequence). Trimming removed 0 bases at V and 7 bases at J, with 11 bases between. CDR3 length: 14 residues. The CDR3 DNA follows: TGTGCCAGCAGCTTGGTGGTGGCGGGACAGCCCCAGCATTTT. This gives the protein CASSLVVAGQPQHF.

This chain connects TRBV9 to TRBJ1-1; TRBD1 matches at 8 bases. There are 15 residues in the CDR3. Per germline, CDR1 SGDLS and CDR2 YYNGEE. The junction had 4 bases not matched to a gene; V was cut back by 3 bases and J by 0 bases. The CDR3 here is CASSGGQGLNTEAFF. CDR3 nucleotides: TGTGCCAGCAGCGGCGGACAGGGTCTGAACACTGAAGCTTTCTTT.

The chain combines TRBV11-2 with TRBJ2-7; 8 positions match TRBD1. The ends lost 5 bases at V and 7 bases at J; junction bases unmatched: 10. Germline V lookup: CDR1 SGHAT, CDR2 FQNNGV. This CDR3 region has 14 residues. As DNA, the CDR3 is TGTGCCAGCAGCCTGACAGGGGCCCCGAAAGAGCAGTACTTC. Its protein product is CASSLTGAPKEQYF.

This sequence joins TRBV7-7 and TRBJ2-3; TRBD1 matches 9 bases. The CDR3 has 18 residues. Trimming at V came to 5 bases and at J to 8 bases, leaving 20 bases not matched to a gene. Germline V lookup: CDR1 SSHAT, CDR2 FNYEAQ (reference sequence). DNA of the CDR3: TGTGCCAGCAGCACTACAGGGGGCGGGCGGTGGGGATTAGGTACGCAGTATTTT. Residues: CASSTTGGGRWGLGTQYF.

The chain is built from TRBV5-4 and TRBJ1-1; D is perhaps TRBD1 (5 bases). Trimming removed 4 bases from V and 7 bases from J, with 11 bases in between. The V gene's germline CDR1 is SGHNT and CDR2 YYREEE (reference sequence). CDR3 size: 12 residues. The CDR3 DNA is TGTGCCAGCAGCAAGGGACCTAATGAAGCTTTCTTT. Its translation is CASSKGPNEAFF.

The chain is built from TRBV4-1 and TRBJ1-5; TRBD1 agrees at 10 bases. Germline CDR1 is MGHRA and CDR2 is YSYEKL. After removal of 6 bases from V and 3 bases from J, the junction contained 8 bases not matched to a gene. This CDR3 region has 16 residues. This chain's CDR3 is CASRPRQGADNQPQHF. The CDR3 DNA reads TGCGCCAGCAGACCCCGACAGGGGGCGGACAATCAGCCCCAGCATTTT.

This chain connects TRBV7-2 to TRBJ2-3; TRBD2 matches 9 bases. The length of the CDR3 is 18 residues. The V segment lost 2 bases and the J segment 9 bases; nucleotides outside the gene matches: 18. The germline V gene encodes CDR1 SGHTA and CDR2 FQGNSA. The CDR3 reads CASSLNGGGGATTLTQYF. CDR3 DNA: TGTGCCAGCAGCTTAAACGGCGGCGGGGGGGCTACCACACTAACGCAGTATTTT.

The V call is TRBV30, the J call TRBJ1-2; maybe TRBD1 (6 bases). The CDR3 totals 13 residues. CDR1 is GTSNPN, CDR2 SVGIG, per germline (reference sequence). Trimming shortened V by 0 bases and J by 8 bases, and 13 bases separated the two germline ends. The CDR3 region has the DNA TGTGCCTGGAGTGTAGAGGGGGATTCGGGCTACACCTTC. It yields the protein CAWSVEGDSGYTF.

This clone was observed a single time. Here the CDR3 reads CASSPPGALPYNEQFF. In nucleotides, the CDR3 is TGTGCCAGCAGCCCCCCTGGGGCTCTTCCCTACAATGAGCAGTTCTTC. The chain employs TRBV28 and TRBJ2-1; possible D gene TRBD1, 5 bases. The V gene lost 6 bases and the J gene lost 2 bases, with 17 bases spanning the gap. CDR1 and CDR2 from the germline V gene are MDHEN and SYDVKM. This CDR3 region has 16 residues.

This chain joins TRBV21-1 and TRBJ2-2; the D segment call TRBD2 is taken from the table without a DNA check. TRBV21-1 is tagged as a pseudogene. The CDR3 is 16 residues long. The CDR3 loop is CASSNSRSMPTGELFF. The CDR3 DNA sequence: TGTGCCAGCAGCAATTCCCGGTCGATGCCTACCGGGGAGCTGTTTTTT.

The chain couples TRBV5-1 to TRBJ1-3, with a weak D call TRBD1 (6 bases). The CDR3 sequence is 16 residues long. V gave up 4 bases and J gave up 4 bases, with 18 bases separating them. CDR1 and CDR2 from the germline V gene are SGHRS and YFSETQ. Here the CDR3 reads CASSPQGGNSGNTIYF. For the CDR3, the DNA is TGCGCCAGCAGCCCTCAAGGGGGGAATTCAGGAAACACCATATATTTT.

This chain uses TRBV19 with TRBJ2-1; 12 bases line up with TRBD2. The length of the CDR3 is 21 residues. Germline CDR1 and CDR2: LNHDA and SQIVND (reference sequence). Trimming removed 5 bases from V and 4 bases from J; junction bases left unmatched: 21. In nucleotides, the CDR3 is TGTGCCAGTAGTCCCACCCCCAGACTAGCGGGGGCCCATTTTAATTACAATGAGCAGTTCTTC. Amino acids: CASSPTPRLAGAHFNYNEQFF.

V and J are TRBV7-8 and TRBJ2-2; D uncertain. The CDR3 has 15 residues. Trimming stripped 5 bases from V and 4 bases from J, with 14 bases between. Germline CDR1 SGHVS, CDR2 FQNEAQ. This chain's CDR3 is CASSGRVIFTGELFF. The CDR3 coding sequence is TGTGCCAGCAGCGGCCGGGTCATATTCACCGGGGAGCTGTTTTTT. The variable domain in full, completed from reference TRBV7-8 and TRBJ2-2, reads GAGVSQSPRYKVAKRGQDVALRCDPISGHVSLFWYQQALGQGPEFLTYFQNEAQLDKSGLPSDRFFAERPEGSVSTLKIQRTQQEDSAVYLCASSGRVIFTGELFFGEGSRLTVL.

Only one count was recorded for this clone. The chain carries TRBV18 and TRBJ2-7, with D possibly TRBD1 on 6 matching bases. V shed 0 bases and J shed 3 bases, with 6 bases lying between them. The germline V gene has CDR1 KGHSH and CDR2 LQKENI. The CDR3 is made up of 13 amino acids. The CDR3 sequence is CASSPPGGYEQYF. The CDR3 DNA follows: TGTGCCAGCTCACCACCAGGGGGCTACGAGCAGTACTTC.

The gene calls are TRBV10-1 and TRBJ2-7; D not certain. V was clipped by 3 bases and J by 3 bases, with 9 bases between them. This CDR3 contains 13 residues. Per germline, CDR1 WNHNN and CDR2 SYGVQD (reference sequence). The CDR3 DNA is TGCGCCAGCAGTGACTGGGAAGACTACGAGCAGTACTTC. Protein sequence: CASSDWEDYEQYF.

The chain carries TRBV29-1 and TRBJ2-7; TRBD1 might be the D (6 bases). V was trimmed by 3 bases and J by 7 bases, leaving 19 bases between them. CDR3 length equals 14 residues. The germline V gene encodes CDR1 SQVTM and CDR2 ANQGSEA. In DNA, the CDR3 is TGCAGCGTTGAGGCCTCAGGGGCTCCGCAGGAGCAGTACTTC. It is translated as CSVEASGAPQEQYF.

This sequence joins TRBV6-5 and TRBJ1-1; tentative D call: TRBD1 (5 bases). Germline V CDR1 and CDR2: MNHEY, SVGAGI. The V gene lost 2 bases and the J gene lost 9 bases, with 19 bases spanning the gap. This CDR3 contains 15 residues. The CDR3 DNA reads as TGTGCCAGCAGTTACCACGCCCTGGAATCAGGGCAAGCTTTCTTT. Protein product: CASSYHALESGQAFF.

The CDR3 DNA sequence: TGTGCCAGCAGCTTAGTGGAAGCGGGGGGACCTCAAGAGACCCAGTACTTC. This sequence encodes CASSLVEAGGPQETQYF. The chain couples TRBV7-2 to TRBJ2-5; 9 positions agree with TRBD2. With 1 base clipped from V and 2 bases from J, the junction kept 8 bases outside the gene matches. The length of the CDR3 is 17 residues. Germline-derived CDR1 and CDR2 are SGHTA and FQGNSA.